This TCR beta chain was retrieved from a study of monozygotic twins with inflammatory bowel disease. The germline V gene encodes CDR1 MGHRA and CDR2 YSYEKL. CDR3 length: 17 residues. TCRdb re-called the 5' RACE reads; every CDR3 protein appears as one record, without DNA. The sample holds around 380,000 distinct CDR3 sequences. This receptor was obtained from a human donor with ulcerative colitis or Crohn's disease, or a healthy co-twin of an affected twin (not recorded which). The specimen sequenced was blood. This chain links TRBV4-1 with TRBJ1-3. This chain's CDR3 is CASSPALRQSSGNTIYF.